One and the same sample provided the 23 T cell receptor beta chains below, sequenced in a study of blood T cell repertoires in COVID-19. Some clones are missing from TCRdb's copy, which holds only in-frame ones; the method was immunoSEQ multiplex PCR. The table has roughly 27,000 clones, nearly 90% seen once. Sequencing was carried out using peripheral blood. The source of these receptors is a human donor in a cohort sampled during active COVID-19.

CDR3 nucleotide sequence: TGTGCCAGCAGTTTTATGGGGGCAACCGGGGAGCTGTTTTTT. This gives the protein CASSFMGATGELFF. This chain connects TRBV27 to TRBJ2-2, with a weak D call TRBD1 (6 bases). The CDR3 has 14 residues. Trimming shortened V by 3 bases and J by 5 bases, and 10 bases separated the two germline ends. Germline CDR1 is MNHEY and CDR2 is SMNVEV (reference sequence).

The chain links TRBV14 to TRBJ2-2; 12 nucleotides match TRBD2. The J segment lost 0 bases and the V segment lost 4 bases, leaving 15 bases of the junction unmatched. Germline V CDR1 and CDR2: SGHDN, FVKESK. The CDR3 sequence is 21 residues long. CDR3 nucleotides: TGTGCCAGCAGCCGAAGAGTCCTAGCGGGGGGGTTCTACGCGAACACCGGGGAGCTGTTTTTT. Its translation is CASSRRVLAGGFYANTGELFF.

The rearrangement links TRBV10-3 to TRBJ2-1; TRBD1 matches 8 bases. This CDR3 region has 21 residues. Germline CDR1 reads ENHRY; CDR2 reads SYGVKD. The junction had 21 bases not matched to a gene; V was cut back by 5 bases and J by 0 bases. In nucleotides, the CDR3 is TGTGCCATCAGTCACCCTTTTGGCTTGGACAGGGCTCTAAGCTCCTACAATGAGCAGTTCTTC. Residues: CAISHPFGLDRALSSYNEQFF.

The genes are TRBV2 and TRBJ2-3; a possible D gene is TRBD2 (5 bases). Looked up from germline, CDR1 is SNHLY and CDR2 is FYNNEI. V was shortened by 5 bases and J by 2 bases, with 11 bases between the two germline ends. The CDR3 is made up of 14 amino acids. The CDR3 protein is CASSLASFTDTQYF. As DNA, the CDR3 is TGTGCCAGCAGTCTAGCCTCCTTCACAGATACGCAGTATTTT.

The chain couples TRBV3-1 (or the pseudogene TRBV3-2) to TRBJ2-7; 12 bases are a match to TRBD2. The V segment lost 0 bases and the J segment 3 bases; nucleotides outside the gene matches: 3. The CDR3 is 16 residues long. Germline V gives CDR1 LGHDT, CDR2 YNNKEL (reference sequence). CDR3 nucleotides: TGTGCCAGCAGCCAAGATCAGACTAGCGGGGGCTACGAGCAGTACTTC. Translation gives CASSQDQTSGGYEQYF.

The V call is TRBV4-3, the J call TRBJ2-7, with D possibly being TRBD1 (6 bases). Germline V lookup: CDR1 LGHNA, CDR2 YSLEER. V was clipped by 2 bases and J by 2 bases, with 10 bases between them. The CDR3 consists of 14 residues. CDR3: CASSQITGPYEQYF. CDR3 nucleotides: TGCGCCAGCAGCCAAATCACAGGGCCCTACGAGCAGTACTTC.

The chain is built from TRBV7-2 and TRBJ2-7; D is possibly TRBD1 (6 bases). This CDR3 comprises 14 residues. CDR1 is SGHTA, CDR2 FQGNSA, per germline. V gave up 3 bases and J gave up 1 base, with 10 bases separating them. Here the CDR3 reads CASSFDRQSYEQYF. The CDR3 DNA follows: TGTGCCAGCAGCTTCGACAGGCAGTCCTACGAGCAGTACTTC.

The count of this clone is one. The rearrangement uses TRBV2 and TRBJ2-1; 14 bases match TRBD2. Germline V gene sequence: CDR1 SNHLY, CDR2 FYNNEI. The CDR3 is 16 amino acids. V gave up 6 bases and J gave up 6 bases; unmatched junction bases: 7. In DNA, the CDR3 is TGTGCCAGCAGCCGACTAGCGGGGGGGATCGGCAATGAGCAGTTCTTC. It translates to CASSRLAGGIGNEQFF.

The V and J genes are TRBV4-3 and TRBJ2-2; D uncertain. CDR3 length equals 13 residues. The V and J ends lost 1 base and 5 bases respectively, with 5 bases between them. From germline, CDR1 is LGHNA and CDR2 YSLEER. CDR3: CASSQAPTGELFF. The DNA for the CDR3 is TGCGCCAGCAGCCAAGCCCCAACCGGGGAGCTGTTTTTT.

In the case of this clone: Germline and junction disagree at one end, which may indicate a read error. This chain joins TRBV7-7 and TRBJ1-4; D not certain. The CDR3 has 15 amino acids. Germline V lookup: CDR1 SSHAT, CDR2 FNYEAQ (reference sequence). The CDR3 is CASSAKESSWEKLFF. The CDR3 coding sequence is TGTGCTAGCAGCGCTAAAGAAAGTTCATGGGAAAAACTGTTTTTT.

The chain links TRBV18 to TRBJ1-1; no clear D gene. CDR3 length equals 13 residues. Germline V CDR1 and CDR2: KGHSH, LQKENI. Trimming took off 6 bases at V and 0 bases at J, with 8 bases between the two ends. The CDR3 is CASSQDMNTEAFF. The DNA of the CDR3 is TGTGCCAGCTCGCAAGACATGAACACTGAAGCTTTCTTT.

This rearrangement joins TRBV7-2 to TRBJ2-1, with 7 bases lining up with TRBD2. Germline lookup yields CDR1 SGHTA and CDR2 FQGNSA. The CDR3 consists of 17 residues. J was trimmed by 9 bases and V by 3 bases; bases with no gene match: 17. This chain's CDR3 is CASSFTGKRGETVEQFF. CDR3 nucleotide sequence: TGTGCCAGCAGCTTTACCGGGAAACGGGGGGAAACAGTTGAGCAGTTCTTC.

The J gene is TRBJ1-1, the V gene TRBV9, with 8 positions matching TRBD1. Germline assignment: CDR1 SGDLS and CDR2 YYNGEE. The J segment lost 1 base and the V segment lost 3 bases, leaving 2 bases of the junction unmatched. This CDR3 has 14 residues. DNA for the CDR3: TGTGCCAGCAGCGGGACAGGGAGGAACACTGAAGCTTTCTTT. Translating it yields CASSGTGRNTEAFF.

The chain uses TRBV4-3 and TRBJ2-1; 7 nucleotides agree with TRBD2. The CDR3 totals 12 residues. Trimming at V came to 3 bases and at J to 10 bases, leaving 3 bases not matched to a gene. CDR1 and CDR2 from the germline V gene are LGHNA and YSLEER. CDR3 nucleotides: TGCGCCAGCAGCCACTCCGGGGGGGAGCAGTTCTTC. Translated, it gives CASSHSGGEQFF.

This chain uses TRBV5-1 with TRBJ1-6, with D uncertain. Looked up from germline, CDR1 is SGHRS and CDR2 is YFSETQ. V was clipped by 0 bases and J by 5 bases, with 9 bases between them. CDR3 length: 15 residues. As DNA, the CDR3 is TGCGCCAGCAGCTTGGTAAGAGGGCATAATTCACCCCTCCACTTT. Its protein is CASSLVRGHNSPLHF.

This clone came up once. The rearrangement joins TRBV14 to TRBJ2-7, with 9 bases lining up with TRBD1. CDR3 length: 15 amino acids. Germline V gene sequence: CDR1 SGHDN, CDR2 FVKESK. V lost 2 bases and J lost 3; bases outside the gene matches: 5. The CDR3 DNA sequence: TGTGCCAGCAGCCAATTCGGGACAGGGAACTACGAGCAGTACTTC. It yields the protein CASSQFGTGNYEQYF.

The chain carries TRBV5-4 and TRBJ1-2; 7 bases fit TRBD1. J was trimmed by 9 bases and V by 6 bases; bases with no gene match: 14. The CDR3 sequence is 14 residues long. Germline lookup yields CDR1 SGHNT and CDR2 YYREEE (reference sequence). CDR3 protein: CASTLTGNPSSYTF. The CDR3 DNA is TGTGCCAGCACCCTGACAGGGAACCCATCGAGCTACACCTTC.

The chain couples TRBV7-6 to TRBJ1-4; the D is unclear. The V end lost 5 bases, the J end lost 0 bases, and 10 bases lay between the germline ends. This CDR3 comprises 15 residues. From germline, CDR1 is SGHVS and CDR2 FNYEAQ. The CDR3 coding sequence is TGTGCCAGCAGCCGGCCAGGCGCAACTAATGAAAAACTGTTTTTT. It specifies CASSRPGATNEKLFF.

The rearrangement links TRBV15 to TRBJ2-3; 12 positions agree with TRBD1. The CDR3 is made up of 16 amino acids. Germline V lookup: CDR1 LNHNV, CDR2 YYDKDF (reference sequence). V was clipped by 3 bases and J by 2 bases; unmatched bases: 3. The CDR3 DNA reads as TGTGCCACCAGCAGGGGGACAGGGGGCCTCACAGATACGCAGTATTTT. This encodes CATSRGTGGLTDTQYF.

The chain has TRBV28 and TRBJ2-7; a possible D gene is TRBD2 (6 bases). With 5 bases removed from V and 0 bases from J, the gap between germline ends came to 14 bases. The CDR3 runs 15 residues. Germline-derived CDR1 and CDR2 are MDHEN and SYDVKM. CDR3 sequence reads: CASSRDSTFSYEQYF. CDR3 DNA sequence: TGTGCCAGCAGTCGGGACTCAACTTTCTCCTACGAGCAGTACTTC.

A single count supports this clone. The chain combines TRBV5-1 with TRBJ2-1; 7 bases map to TRBD2. CDR1 SGHRS and CDR2 YFSETQ come from the germline V gene. The CDR3 extends over 15 amino acids. V was pared by 3 bases and J by 15 bases, with 18 bases of the junction left unmatched. The CDR3 DNA is TGCGCCAGCAGCTCGGAAAATGGCTGGGCGGGGGACCGGTTCTTC. Protein sequence: CASSSENGWAGDRFF.

The chain has TRBV9 and TRBJ2-4; D gene ambiguous. The V gene's germline CDR1 is SGDLS and CDR2 YYNGEE. Trimming stripped 0 bases from V and 0 bases from J, with 10 bases between. The CDR3 sequence is 16 residues long. The CDR3 nucleotides are TGTGCCAGCAGCGTAGGTCCTAAATTAGCCAAAAACATTCAGTACTTC. Its protein is CASSVGPKLAKNIQYF.

This clone has a single count. The chain is built from TRBV20-1 and TRBJ1-1; D remains ambiguous. The CDR3 sequence is 10 residues long. V lost 3 bases, J lost 10 bases, and 9 bases lay in between. CDR1 and CDR2 from the germline V gene are DFQATT and SNEGSKA (reference sequence). The CDR3 sequence is CSAREEGAFF. Here the CDR3 DNA reads TGCAGTGCTAGGGAGGAGGGAGCTTTCTTT.